Below, 27 T cell receptor beta chains from the same sample are listed, as sequenced in a study of blood T cell repertoires in COVID-19. Only in-frame clones appear in the TCRdb table, and some are missing; sequencing was by immunoSEQ multiplex PCR. The sample holds tens of thousands of clones, 75% to 90% seen once. Material: peripheral blood. These receptors came from a woman over 75 with active or convalescent COVID-19.

The V and J genes are TRBV7-2 and TRBJ2-7, with 14 bases matching TRBD2. Germline loops: CDR1 SGHTA, CDR2 FQGNSA. Trimming removed 6 bases from V and 2 bases from J; junction bases left unmatched: 3. The CDR3 is 15 amino acids. The CDR3 sequence: CASRLTSGGAYEQYF. CDR3 sequence (DNA): TGTGCCAGCAGGCTGACTAGCGGGGGGGCCTACGAGCAGTACTTC. The full variable domain, its missing parts supplied by reference TRBV7-2 and TRBJ2-7, is GAGVSQSPSNKVTEKGKDVELRCDPISGHTALYWYRQSLGQGLEFLIYFQGNSAPDKSGLPSDRFSAERTGGSVSTLTIQRTQQEDSAVYLCASRLTSGGAYEQYFGPGTRLTVT.

J is TRBJ2-7 and V is TRBV2, with TRBD2 matching 13 bases. Germline V gives CDR1 SNHLY, CDR2 FYNNEI. V lost 3 bases and J lost 3; bases outside the gene matches: 8. This CDR3 has 17 residues. CDR3 in amino acids: CASSDDWRLAGGYEQYF. The CDR3 region has the DNA TGTGCCAGCAGTGATGATTGGAGACTAGCGGGGGGCTACGAGCAGTACTTC.

V usage is TRBV6-5 and J usage is TRBJ1-2; D is perhaps TRBD1 (6 bases). Germline V gene data show CDR1 as MNHEY and CDR2 as SVGAGI. V was trimmed by 6 bases and J by 4 bases, leaving 15 bases between them. The CDR3 has 14 amino acids. The CDR3 spells CASRPRTESYGYTF. Written as DNA, the CDR3 is TGTGCCAGCAGACCCAGGACAGAGAGCTATGGCTACACCTTC.

The chain uses TRBV6-5 and TRBJ1-2; tentative D call: TRBD1 (5 bases). The ends were cut back, 7 bases at V and 4 bases at J, with 16 bases in the middle. In germline, CDR1 is MNHEY, CDR2 SVGAGI. This CDR3 region has 14 residues. The CDR3 protein is CASNPPGDGYGYTF. In nucleotides, the CDR3 is TGTGCCAGCAACCCGCCGGGGGACGGCTATGGCTACACCTTC.

The J gene is TRBJ2-1, the V gene TRBV2; D uncertain. V lost 4 bases and J 0 bases, leaving 10 bases between the germline ends. Germline assignment: CDR1 SNHLY and CDR2 FYNNEI. The CDR3 has 15 amino acids. CDR3 loop: CASSAQAGSYNEQFF. In DNA, the CDR3 is TGTGCCAGCAGTGCCCAAGCAGGCTCCTACAATGAGCAGTTCTTC.

The CDR3 is CASSTLMGGGFGTEAFF. CDR3 DNA: TGTGCCAGCAGCACCCTAATGGGCGGGGGATTCGGGACTGAAGCTTTCTTT. The chain carries TRBV5-4 and TRBJ1-1; perhaps TRBD1 as D (5 bases). V was cut by 4 bases and J by 5 bases, with 24 bases left in between. The germline V gene encodes CDR1 SGHNT and CDR2 YYREEE (reference sequence). There are 17 residues in the CDR3.

The V gene is TRBV18, the J gene TRBJ2-4, with D perhaps TRBD2 (5 bases). CDR1 KGHSH and CDR2 LQKENI come from the germline V gene. The ends were cut back, 3 bases at V and 2 bases at J, with 23 bases in the middle. CDR3 length equals 19 residues. The CDR3 here is CASSPILPGTSTPKNIQYF. DNA of the CDR3: TGTGCCAGCTCACCCATCCTACCGGGAACCTCTACTCCCAAAAACATTCAGTACTTC.

This clone was detected only a few times. The rearrangement links TRBV2 to TRBJ1-4; 9 bases fit TRBD1. CDR3 length equals 17 residues. The germline CDR1 and CDR2 sequences are SNHLY and FYNNEI. Trimming at V came to 5 bases and at J to 8 bases, leaving 15 bases not matched to a gene. The CDR3 is CASSKGQGSLNDEKLFF. CDR3 bases: TGTGCCAGCAGTAAGGGACAGGGAAGTTTGAATGACGAAAAACTGTTTTTT.

The CDR3 here is CAVAADGGINIQYF. CDR3 sequence (DNA): TGTGCCGTCGCAGCTGACGGGGGGATAAACATTCAGTACTTC. The rearrangement joins TRBV10-3 to TRBJ2-4, with TRBD2 identical over 7 bases. V shed 11 bases, J shed 6 bases, and the junction held 13 bases outside the gene matches. This CDR3 has 14 amino acids. Germline values: CDR1 ENHRY, CDR2 SYGVKD.

In its sample, this clone was seen once. The chain combines TRBV11-1 with TRBJ2-3, with 7 bases fitting TRBD2. The CDR3 sequence is 15 residues long. V lost 3 bases, J lost 4 bases, and 7 bases stayed unmatched. From germline, CDR1 is SGHAT and CDR2 FQDESV (reference sequence). CDR3 region: CASSFWGGNSDTQYF. In nucleotides, the CDR3 is TGTGCCAGCAGCTTTTGGGGGGGAAACTCAGATACGCAGTATTTT.

The chain has TRBV18 and TRBJ1-2; 7 nucleotides match TRBD1. The V segment lost 0 bases and the J segment 3 bases; nucleotides outside the gene matches: 4. The germline V gene has CDR1 KGHSH and CDR2 LQKENI. The CDR3 spans 15 residues. The CDR3, as DNA: TGTGCCAGCTCACCACCGGGCAGGGGGGACTATGGCTACACCTTC. Its protein is CASSPPGRGDYGYTF.

Notes on this clone: Within the sample, other DNA sequences also encode this same CDR3. The chain combines TRBV28 with TRBJ1-1; 8 bases fit TRBD1. The CDR3 runs to 14 residues. CDR1 and CDR2 (germline): MDHEN, SYDVKM. J gave up 1 base and V 3 bases, and 1 base lay outside the gene matches. CDR3 region: CASSLGTGNTEAFF. The CDR3 DNA sequence: TGTGCCAGCAGTTTGGGGACAGGGAACACTGAAGCTTTCTTT.

The chain uses TRBV27 and TRBJ2-5; 7 bases are shared with TRBD2. The CDR3 is made up of 15 amino acids. V gave up 3 bases and J gave up 2 bases; unmatched junction bases: 6. Germline V lookup: CDR1 MNHEY, CDR2 SMNVEV (reference sequence). CDR3 residues: CASSLMGGGQETQYF. DNA for the CDR3: TGTGCCAGCAGTTTGATGGGGGGGGGACAAGAGACCCAGTACTTC.

The chain is built from TRBV7-2 and TRBJ2-3; D unclear. The CDR3 is made up of 12 amino acids. Germline lookup yields CDR1 SGHTA and CDR2 FQGNSA. Trimming stripped 3 bases from V and 7 bases from J, with 8 bases between. DNA of the CDR3: TGTGCCAGCAGCTTGTATACAAATACGCAGTATTTT. Amino acids: CASSLYTNTQYF.

The chain has TRBV11-3 and TRBJ2-1, with TRBD1 as a possible D gene (6 bases). Trimming stripped 4 bases from V and 3 bases from J, with 22 bases between. Looked up from germline, CDR1 is SGHNT and CDR2 is YENEEA. The CDR3 spans 18 residues. The CDR3 sequence is CASSSYGLVRGDYNEQFF. The CDR3 DNA reads as TGTGCCAGCAGCTCTTACGGGCTTGTCAGGGGCGACTACAATGAGCAGTTCTTC.

The chain carries TRBV7-2 and TRBJ2-1; D remains ambiguous. CDR1 is SGHTA and CDR2 is FQGNSA in the germline V gene. V was cut by 1 base and J by 8 bases, with 18 bases left in between. The CDR3 runs to 16 residues. CDR3 in amino acids: CASSLVGDGSPHEQFF. DNA for the CDR3: TGTGCCAGCAGCTTAGTAGGAGATGGATCCCCCCATGAGCAGTTCTTC.

V gene TRBV18 combines with J gene TRBJ2-7; 8 bases match TRBD2. V lost 3 bases, J lost 12 bases, and 19 bases stayed unmatched. The CDR3 extends over 16 amino acids. CDR1 is KGHSH, CDR2 LQKENI, per germline. CDR3: CASSPGPAGLAPFRYF. CDR3 DNA sequence: TGTGCCAGCTCACCCGGACCCGCAGGACTAGCTCCTTTCAGGTACTTC.

This clone has only one observation. The rearrangement joins TRBV10-2 to TRBJ1-2; D uncertain. The germline gives CDR1 WSHSY, CDR2 SAAADI. The ends were cut back, 2 bases at V and 4 bases at J, with 14 bases in the middle. The CDR3 has 15 amino acids. CDR3 DNA: TGCGCCAGCAGTGAGATTCAGGAGGGATCCTATGGCTACACCTTC. Its translation: CASSEIQEGSYGYTF.

The chain combines TRBV6-1 with TRBJ1-3, with D perhaps TRBD1 (5 bases). The CDR3 covers 14 residues. V was pared by 2 bases and J by 1 base, with 6 bases between. From germline, CDR1 is MNHNS and CDR2 SASEGT. The chain's CDR3 is CASSERGSGNTIYF. The CDR3 DNA reads as TGTGCCAGCAGTGAACGGGGGTCTGGAAACACCATATATTTT.

There are a few counts of this clone. The gene calls are TRBV7-9 and TRBJ2-3; D may be TRBD2 (6 bases). Trimming cost V 5 bases and J 2 bases, with 20 bases left between them. CDR1 is SEHNR, CDR2 FQNEAQ, per germline (reference sequence). The CDR3 extends over 17 amino acids. CDR3 nucleotide sequence: TGTGCCAGCAGCCCAGGGACTTCCCTGCCTAACACAGATACGCAGTATTTT. It is translated as CASSPGTSLPNTDTQYF.

In its sample, this clone was seen a few times. This chain's CDR3 is CASSKGGVDYGYTF. The CDR3 nucleotides read TGTGCCAGCAGCAAAGGGGGAGTGGACTATGGCTACACCTTC. The rearrangement joins TRBV21-1 to TRBJ1-2. TRBV21-1 constitutes a pseudogene. There are 14 residues in the CDR3.

V and J are TRBV9 and TRBJ2-3; 9 nucleotides match TRBD1. Looked up from germline, CDR1 is SGDLS and CDR2 is YYNGEE. The CDR3 length is 14 residues. The junction had 3 bases not matched to a gene; V was cut back by 3 bases and J by 4 bases. DNA for the CDR3: TGTGCCAGCAGCGATGACAGGGGGGCAGATACGCAGTATTTT. It yields the protein CASSDDRGADTQYF.

J is TRBJ1-2 and V is TRBV2; a weak D match, TRBD1 (5 bases). V gave up 4 bases and J gave up 8 bases, with 17 bases separating them. This CDR3 contains 14 residues. Germline V CDR1 and CDR2: SNHLY, FYNNEI. The CDR3 coding sequence is TGTGCCAGCAGTGCGGAGGGACTGACTGGGGGCTACACCTTC. Amino acid sequence: CASSAEGLTGGYTF.

The V and J genes are TRBV19 and TRBJ2-3; 7 bases fit TRBD1. The CDR3 spans 18 residues. Germline CDR1 is LNHDA and CDR2 is SQIVND (reference sequence). After removal of 0 bases from V and 0 bases from J, the junction contained 9 bases not matched to a gene. The CDR3 region is CASSIDPTGTVSTDTQYF. DNA for the CDR3: TGTGCCAGTAGTATAGACCCGACAGGGACAGTTAGCACAGATACGCAGTATTTT.

J is TRBJ1-3 and V is TRBV7-3; perhaps TRBD1 as D (5 bases). V was cut by 6 bases and J by 2 bases, with 14 bases left in between. The CDR3 consists of 15 residues. CDR1 SGHTA and CDR2 FQGTGA come from the germline V gene. The DNA of the CDR3 is TGTGCCAGCAGTCTTCAGGGTATAGCTGGAAACACCATATATTTT. Protein sequence: CASSLQGIAGNTIYF.

V gene TRBV3-1 (or the pseudogene TRBV3-2) combines with J gene TRBJ1-3; D remains unclear. The V end lost 1 base, the J end lost 4 bases, and 11 bases lay between the germline ends. The CDR3 loop spans 15 amino acids. The germline CDR1 and CDR2 sequences are LGHDT and YNNKEL (reference sequence). The DNA of the CDR3 is TGTGCCAGCAGCCAAGTCTGGGCGGGAGGAAACACCATATATTTT. Protein product: CASSQVWAGGNTIYF.

This clone has just one count. The J gene is TRBJ2-5, the V gene TRBV30; the match to TRBD2 covers 9 bases. Germline lookup yields CDR1 GTSNPN and CDR2 SVGIG (reference sequence). The junction had 7 bases not matched to a gene; V was cut back by 3 bases and J by 5 bases. CDR3 length: 14 amino acids. The CDR3 DNA follows: TGTGCCTGGAGCGGGGGTAGCGGGAGTGAGACCCAGTACTTC. Protein: CAWSGGSGSETQYF. The entire variable domain, with the rest obtained from reference TRBV30 and TRBJ2-5, is as follows: SQTIHQWPATLVQPVGSPLSLECTVEGTSNPNLYWYRQAAGRGLQLLFYSVGIGQISSEVPQNLSASRPQDRQFILSSKKLLLSDSGFYLCAWSGGSGSETQYFGPGTRLLVL.